Shown below are 22 T cell receptor beta chains from a single sample sequenced in a study of technical replicates of blood from a few donors. Repertoires were generated with immunoSEQ multiplex PCR, while TCRdb's copy carries only in-frame clones and drops some. This table holds about 84,000 clones, 85% to 95% found once. The specimen was T cells isolated from PBMCs. Receptors were obtained from a human donor in good health.

The V call is TRBV5-1, the J call TRBJ1-2; no reliable D call. From germline, CDR1 is SGHRS and CDR2 YFSETQ. V was pared by 0 bases and J by 7 bases, with 13 bases between. The CDR3 contains 14 residues. The CDR3 loop reads CASSLAVSSFGYTF. The CDR3 region has the DNA TGCGCCAGCAGCTTGGCCGTGAGCTCCTTTGGCTACACCTTC. Full variable domain (missing parts from reference TRBV5-1 and TRBJ1-2): KAGVTQTPRYLIKTRGQQVTLSCSPISGHRSVSWYQQTPGQGLQFLFEYFSETQRNKGNFPGRFSGRQFSNSRSEMNVSTLELGDSALYLCASSLAVSSFGYTFGSGTRLTVV.

The chain combines TRBV4-1 with TRBJ1-2; unclear D gene. V gave up 1 base and J gave up 5 bases, with 8 bases separating them. The germline gives CDR1 MGHRA, CDR2 YSYEKL. CDR3 length: 13 residues. CDR3 amino acids: CASSQAGSYGYTF. CDR3 bases: TGCGCCAGCAGCCAAGCCGGGTCATATGGCTACACCTTC.

DNA of the CDR3: TGCGCCAGCAGCTTGATCGGGGTTAAGGACGGAGAGACCCAGTACTTC. Its protein product is CASSLIGVKDGETQYF. The rearrangement joins TRBV5-1 to TRBJ2-5; the D gene is possibly TRBD2 (5 bases). The V end lost 1 base, the J end lost 4 bases, and 17 bases lay between the germline ends. The CDR3 has 16 amino acids. Germline assignment: CDR1 SGHRS and CDR2 YFSETQ.

J is TRBJ1-2 and V is TRBV27, with D perhaps matching TRBD1 (6 bases). The CDR3 contains 14 residues. V shed 8 bases and J shed 4 bases, with 17 bases lying between them. Per germline, CDR1 MNHEY and CDR2 SMNVEV (reference sequence). CDR3 sequence: CASAPGQLTYGYTF. The CDR3 DNA follows: TGTGCCAGCGCCCCGGGACAACTTACCTATGGCTACACCTTC.

The gene calls are TRBV6-6 and TRBJ1-1; 11 bases line up with TRBD1. The CDR3 extends over 13 amino acids. CDR1 is MNHNY, CDR2 SVGAGI, per germline (reference sequence). V trimming: 6 bases; J trimming: 7 bases; junction bases outside the gene matches: 4. CDR3 protein: CASRPGQGDEAFF. CDR3 DNA sequence: TGTGCCAGCAGACCGGGACAGGGGGATGAAGCTTTCTTT.

The chain combines TRBV30 with TRBJ1-4; TRBD1 matches 8 bases. Losses at the gene ends were 5 bases for V and 4 bases for J; bases not matched to a gene: 6. The CDR3 extends over 14 amino acids. Germline V gives CDR1 GTSNPN, CDR2 SVGIG (reference sequence). The CDR3 DNA reads as TGTGCCTGGGGGTATACAGGGGGTAATGAAAAACTGTTTTTT. This encodes CAWGYTGGNEKLFF.

This clone came up once. CDR3 in amino acids: CSVPVGQAYEQYF. CDR3 bases: TGCAGCGTGCCGGTGGGACAGGCCTACGAGCAGTACTTC. The rearrangement uses TRBV29-1 and TRBJ2-7; 8 nucleotides align to TRBD1. V shed 6 bases and J 2 bases; nucleotides not matched to a gene: 6. The CDR3 is made up of 13 amino acids. Germline lookup yields CDR1 SQVTM and CDR2 ANQGSEA.

The chain links TRBV7-9 to TRBJ2-7; 8 nucleotides line up with TRBD1. Looked up from germline, CDR1 is SEHNR and CDR2 is FQNEAQ (reference sequence). This CDR3 region has 13 residues. Losses at the gene ends were 11 bases for V and 3 bases for J; bases not matched to a gene: 9. The CDR3: CAVRTGSDYEQYF. The CDR3, as DNA: TGTGCCGTTCGGACAGGGTCGGACTACGAGCAGTACTTC. Complete variable domain (other parts from reference TRBV7-9 and TRBJ2-7): DTGVSQNPRHKITKRGQNVTFRCDPISEHNRLYWYRQTLGQGPEFLTYFQNEAQLEKSRLLSDRFSAERPKGSFSTLEIQRTEQGDSAMYLCAVRTGSDYEQYFGPGTRLTVT.

The rearrangement links TRBV4-1 to TRBJ1-5; D unclear. The length of the CDR3 is 14 residues. V was cut by 1 base and J by 0 bases, with 4 bases left in between. The germline gives CDR1 MGHRA, CDR2 YSYEKL. The CDR3: CASSQANSNQPQHF. Written as DNA, the CDR3 is TGCGCCAGCAGCCAAGCTAATAGCAATCAGCCCCAGCATTTT.

This clone came up once. Written as DNA, the CDR3 is TGTGCCAGCAGCTTATCAGGGTCCGGCAATCAGCCCCAGCATTTT. Translating it yields CASSLSGSGNQPQHF. The gene calls are TRBV7-2 and TRBJ1-5; D may be TRBD1 (5 bases). Germline V lookup: CDR1 SGHTA, CDR2 FQGNSA. The V end was cut by 2 bases, the J end by 2 bases, with 10 bases between. The CDR3 covers 15 residues.

The V and J genes are TRBV2 and TRBJ2-7; weak D call: TRBD2 (6 bases). The CDR3 runs to 12 residues. The V end was cut by 6 bases, the J end by 4 bases, with 10 bases between. Germline V gives CDR1 SNHLY, CDR2 FYNNEI. The CDR3 protein is CASSRERYEQYF. The CDR3 nucleotides are TGTGCCAGCAGCCGGGAGCGGTACGAGCAGTACTTC.

This clone has more than one count but fewer than ten. This chain uses TRBV25-1 with TRBJ1-6; D is uncertain. Germline-derived CDR1 and CDR2 are MGHDK and SYGVNS. CDR3 size: 14 residues. Trimming shortened V by 4 bases and J by 8 bases, and 12 bases separated the two germline ends. The CDR3 reads CASSGLPQDSPLHF. The DNA for the CDR3 is TGTGCCAGCAGTGGACTGCCGCAAGATTCACCCCTCCACTTT. Drawing the rest from reference TRBV25-1 and TRBJ1-6, the complete variable domain is EADIYQTPRYLVIGTGKKITLECSQTMGHDKMYWYQQDPGMELHLIHYSYGVNSTEKGDLSSESTVSRIRTEHFPLTLESARPSHTSQYLCASSGLPQDSPLHFGNGTRLTVT.

This CDR3 reads CASSGTGIYYGYTF. CDR3 nucleotides: TGTGCCAGCAGCGGAACAGGGATTTACTATGGCTACACCTTC. This chain joins TRBV7-9 and TRBJ1-2; D may be TRBD1 (6 bases). The V gene's germline CDR1 is SEHNR and CDR2 FQNEAQ (reference sequence). The CDR3 spans 14 residues. V was shortened by 5 bases and J by 3 bases, with 13 bases between the two germline ends. Looking up the rest from reference TRBV7-9 and TRBJ1-2 gives the full variable domain: DTGVSQNPRHKITKRGQNVTFRCDPISEHNRLYWYRQTLGQGPEFLTYFQNEAQLEKSRLLSDRFSAERPKGSFSTLEIQRTEQGDSAMYLCASSGTGIYYGYTFGSGTRLTVV.

V gene TRBV7-9 combines with J gene TRBJ2-7; the D gene is possibly TRBD1 (6 bases). The germline CDR1 and CDR2 sequences are SEHNR and FQNEAQ (reference sequence). The ends were cut back, 0 bases at V and 3 bases at J, with 15 bases in the middle. CDR3 length equals 16 residues. The CDR3 DNA follows: TGTGCCAGCAGCTTAGCCCCAGGGGATCCCATCTACGAGCAGTACTTC. It encodes CASSLAPGDPIYEQYF.

The chain is built from TRBV9 and TRBJ2-5; TRBD2 agrees at 9 bases. With 5 bases clipped from V and 5 bases from J, the junction kept 4 bases outside the gene matches. This CDR3 contains 13 residues. CDR1 SGDLS and CDR2 YYNGEE come from the germline V gene. CDR3: CASRSSGNETQYF. CDR3 nucleotides: TGTGCCAGCAGATCTAGCGGGAACGAGACCCAGTACTTC.

The chain links TRBV4-2 to TRBJ2-5; no definite D call. This CDR3 contains 12 residues. Germline V gives CDR1 LGHNA, CDR2 YNFKEQ. V was cut by 3 bases and J by 3 bases, with 5 bases left in between. The CDR3 DNA reads as TGTGCCAGCAGCCATGGAGAAGAGACCCAGTACTTC. Amino acids: CASSHGEETQYF.

The chain combines TRBV6-4 with TRBJ2-2, with TRBD1 matching 9 bases. The CDR3 loop spans 16 amino acids. Germline values: CDR1 MRHNA, CDR2 SNTAGT. The junction had 2 bases not matched to a gene; V was cut back by 0 bases and J by 3 bases. The CDR3, as DNA: TGTGCCAGCAGTGACTCTAGACAGGGGGACACCGGGGAGCTGTTTTTT. Translating gives CASSDSRQGDTGELFF.

The CDR3 sequence is CASSQGTGSNQPQHF. The CDR3 DNA is TGTGCCAGCAGCCAAGGGACAGGGAGCAATCAGCCCCAGCATTTT. V and J are TRBV14 and TRBJ1-5, with TRBD1 matching over 8 bases. The V gene's germline CDR1 is SGHDN and CDR2 FVKESK. The CDR3 contains 15 residues. V was pared by 1 base and J by 1 base, with 0 bases of the junction left unmatched. Looking up the rest from reference TRBV14 and TRBJ1-5 gives the full variable domain: EAGVTQFPSHSVIEKGQTVTLRCDPISGHDNLYWYRRVMGKEIKFLLHFVKESKQDESGMPNNRFLAERTGGTYSTLKVQPAELEDSGVYFCASSQGTGSNQPQHFGDGTRLSIL.

The CDR3 DNA follows: TGTGCCAGCAGGCCGGCTAGCGGGAGTGTCGAGCAGTACTTC. Its translation is CASRPASGSVEQYF. The genes are TRBV7-6 and TRBJ2-7; 10 bases align to TRBD2. This CDR3 contains 14 residues. CDR1 is SGHVS, CDR2 FNYEAQ, per germline. V lost 6 bases and J lost 6; bases outside the gene matches: 8.

The chain employs TRBV6-1 and TRBJ2-3; perhaps TRBD2 as D (6 bases). The CDR3 runs to 15 residues. V was shortened by 7 bases and J by 0 bases, with 14 bases between the two germline ends. The germline V gene has CDR1 MNHNS and CDR2 SASEGT. CDR3 amino acids: CASTWFSGSTDTQYF. For the CDR3, the DNA is TGTGCCAGCACTTGGTTTAGCGGCAGCACAGATACGCAGTATTTT.

This clone was picked up one time. This chain uses TRBV11-2 with TRBJ2-7, with TRBD1 as a possible D gene (7 bases). Germline loops: CDR1 SGHAT, CDR2 FQNNGV. This CDR3 is 14 amino acids long. Trimming pared 2 bases from V and 2 bases from J, leaving 10 bases between. The CDR3 spells CASSLRRGAYEQYF. The CDR3 DNA reads TGTGCCAGCAGCTTACGCAGGGGGGCCTACGAGCAGTACTTC.

Only one count was recorded for this clone. V gene TRBV9 combines with J gene TRBJ1-2, with D possibly being TRBD1 (5 bases). The CDR3 length is 17 residues. The V end lost 1 base, the J end lost 0 bases, and 16 bases lay between the germline ends. Germline CDR1 is SGDLS and CDR2 is YYNGEE. The CDR3 sequence is CASSVLQDPRANYGYTF. CDR3 bases: TGTGCCAGCAGCGTATTACAGGACCCAAGGGCTAACTATGGCTACACCTTC.